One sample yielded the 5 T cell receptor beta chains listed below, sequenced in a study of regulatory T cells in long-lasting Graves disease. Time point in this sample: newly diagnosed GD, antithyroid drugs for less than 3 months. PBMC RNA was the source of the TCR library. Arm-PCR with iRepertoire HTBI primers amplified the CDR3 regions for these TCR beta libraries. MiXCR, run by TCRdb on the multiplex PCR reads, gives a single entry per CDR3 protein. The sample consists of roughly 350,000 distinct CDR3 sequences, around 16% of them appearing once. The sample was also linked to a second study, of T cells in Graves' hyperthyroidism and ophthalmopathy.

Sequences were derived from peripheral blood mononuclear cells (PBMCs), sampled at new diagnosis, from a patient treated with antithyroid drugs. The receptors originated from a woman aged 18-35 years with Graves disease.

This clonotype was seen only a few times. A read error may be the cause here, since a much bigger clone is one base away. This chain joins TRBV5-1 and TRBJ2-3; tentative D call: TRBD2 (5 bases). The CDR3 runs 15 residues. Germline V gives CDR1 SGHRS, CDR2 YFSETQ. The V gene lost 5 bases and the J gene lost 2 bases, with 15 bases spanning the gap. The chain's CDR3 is CASRSEGLFTDTQYF. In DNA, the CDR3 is TGCGCCAGCAGGAGCGAGGGTCTCTTCACAGATACGCAGTATTTT.

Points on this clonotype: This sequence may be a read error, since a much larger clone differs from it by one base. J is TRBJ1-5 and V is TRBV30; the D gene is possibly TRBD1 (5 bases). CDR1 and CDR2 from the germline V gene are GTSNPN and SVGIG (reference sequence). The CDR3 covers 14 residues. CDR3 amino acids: CAWTAGIGNRPQHF. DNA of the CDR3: TGTGCCTGGACGGCAGGGATTGGCAATCGGCCCCAGCATTTT.

CDR3 loop: CASSGFSGGAYEQYF. CDR3 DNA sequence: TGTGCCAGCAGCGGATTTAGCGGAGGAGCCTACGAGCAGTACTTC. The chain has TRBV7-9 and TRBJ2-7, with D tentatively TRBD2 (6 bases). CDR3 size: 15 residues. Germline CDR1 SEHNR, CDR2 FQNEAQ (reference sequence). V was clipped by 5 bases and J by 2 bases, with 16 bases between them. Based on the CDR3 plus reference TRBV7-9 and TRBJ2-7, the full variable domain is DTGVSQNPRHKITKRGQNVTFRCDPISEHNRLYWYRQTLGQGPEFLTYFQNEAQLEKSRLLSDRFSAERPKGSFSTLEIQRTEQGDSAMYLCASSGFSGGAYEQYFGPGTRLTVT.

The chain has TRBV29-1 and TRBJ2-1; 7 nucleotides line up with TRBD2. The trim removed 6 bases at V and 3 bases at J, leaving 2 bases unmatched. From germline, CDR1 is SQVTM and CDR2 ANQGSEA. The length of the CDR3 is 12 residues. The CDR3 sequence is CSVRDYYNEQFF. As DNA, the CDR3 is TGCAGCGTCCGGGACTACTACAATGAGCAGTTCTTC.

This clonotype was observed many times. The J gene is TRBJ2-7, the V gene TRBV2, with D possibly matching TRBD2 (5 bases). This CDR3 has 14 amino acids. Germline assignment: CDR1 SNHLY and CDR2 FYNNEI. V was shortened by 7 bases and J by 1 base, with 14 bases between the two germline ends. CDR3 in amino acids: CASMYGKLSYEQYF. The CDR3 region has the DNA TGTGCCAGCATGTACGGGAAATTATCCTACGAGCAGTACTTC.